This T cell receptor beta chain was identified during a study of regulatory T cells in long-lasting Graves disease. The overall study: Recently diagnosed Graves' patients had received antithyroid drugs for under 3 months. The study, taken as a whole, reports: There were preferences for TRBV28, TRBJ1-2 and TRBJ2-5 in persistent disease. Newly diagnosed Graves' patients exceeded persistent ones in TCR diversity.

This clonotype was seen only a few times. What it binds is unknown. Time point of the sample: newly diagnosed GD, antithyroid drugs for less than 3 months. TCR sequences were obtained from RNA taken from PBMCs. The CDR3 runs 15 residues. CDR1 is SGHKS and CDR2 is YYEKEE in the germline V gene (reference sequence). V was cut by 3 bases and J by 8 bases, with 18 bases left in between. CDR3 regions were amplified by Arm-PCR using iRepertoire HTBI primers to build TCR beta libraries. From the multiplex PCR reads, TCRdb called clonotypes with MiXCR, one entry per CDR3 protein. This table holds approximately 490,000 distinct CDR3 sequences, around 15% found once. A further study also used this sample, focusing on T cells in Graves' hyperthyroidism and ophthalmopathy. As that report states: Lactation, pregnancy, other autoimmune disease or uncontrolled infection excluded patients.

This sample comprised peripheral blood mononuclear cells (PBMCs), obtained at new diagnosis, from a patient treated with antithyroid drugs. The V gene is TRBV5-5, the J gene TRBJ2-1; perhaps TRBD2 as D (6 bases). The clonotype was recovered from a man aged 35 to 55 with Graves disease. The CDR3 here is CASSYKRARVDEQFF. CDR3 DNA sequence: TGTGCCAGCAGCTATAAGCGGGCCAGGGTGGATGAGCAGTTCTTC.